This is a list of T cell receptor beta chains from one sample in a study of blood T cell repertoires in COVID-19. Clones were sequenced by immunoSEQ multiplex PCR, and TCRdb holds only the in-frame ones, with some missing. Among 300,000 to 450,000 clones listed, 88% were seen once. The material sequenced was PBMCs or T cells enriched from blood (not recorded which). These receptors all come from a woman between 25 and 40 years old who had been exposed to COVID-19. Both conserved end residues are part of each CDR3. D genes are given only for firm matches. Some rows have no size entry. The others give once, few or many, or a class for an expanded clone.

TRBJ2-1	TRBD2	TRBV29-1	.	TGCAGCGTTCGTCGGGAGGGTGGTAACAATGAGCAGTTCTTC	CSVRREGGNNEQFF
TRBJ1-4	.	TRBV18	.	TGTGCCAGCTCACCACGTCCCCCGGGAGGAGAAAAACTGTTTTTT	CASSPRPPGGEKLFF
TRBJ2-1	TRBD2	TRBV10-3	.	TGTGCCATCAGTGGGGGGCTAGCGGGAGGGTTGCATGAGCAGTTCTTC	CAISGGLAGGLHEQFF
TRBJ1-5	TRBD1	TRBV6-2/TRBV6-3	.	TGTGCCAGCAGTTACAGGGGACAGGGGGTATCGAATCAGCCCCAGCATTTT	CASSYRGQGVSNQPQHF
TRBJ1-4	TRBD1	TRBV15	.	TGTGCCACCAGCAGGTTGGGACAGGGCGAGGAAAAACTGTTTTTT	CATSRLGQGEEKLFF
TRBJ2-1	TRBD2	TRBV24-1	.	TGTGCCACCAGTGATTCTCACCCGGGACTAGCCCCAATGGAGCAGTTCTTC	CATSDSHPGLAPMEQFF
TRBJ1-4	.	TRBV28	.	TGTGCCAGCACCGCCAGCTTGGAGGGTGAAAAACTGTTTTTT	CASTASLEGEKLFF
TRBJ2-5	TRBD1	TRBV2	.	TGTGCCACCACAGGGGGCTTGGAGACCCAGTACTTC	CATTGGLETQYF
TRBJ1-1	.	TRBV12-3/TRBV12-4	.	TGTGCCAGCAGTAACAGGGATAACACTGAAGCTTTCTTT	CASSNRDNTEAFF
TRBJ1-2	TRBD1	TRBV28	.	TGTGCCAGCAACAGGGGCTATGGCTACACCTTC	CASNRGYGYTF
TRBJ2-1	TRBD2	TRBV5-1	once	TGCGCCAGCAGCTTGGGGGGACTAGATTACAATGAGCAGTTCTTC	CASSLGGLDYNEQFF
TRBJ1-2	TRBD1	TRBV15	.	TGTGCCACCAGCAGAGATTGGAACAGGGGAGGTGGCTACACCTTC	CATSRDWNRGGGYTF
TRBJ1-6	TRBD1	TRBV27	.	TGTGCCAGCACAGGACAGGGCCCCGATAATTCACCCCTCCACTTT	CASTGQGPDNSPLHF
TRBJ1-1	.	TRBV7-6	.	TGTGCCAGCAGCTCAGGTGACGGCCCGAACACTGAAGCTTTCTTT	CASSSGDGPNTEAFF
TRBJ2-5	.	TRBV27	.	TGTGCCAGCAGGCCCGGGTCTCAAGAGACCCAGTACTTC	CASRPGSQETQYF
TRBJ1-4	.	TRBV5-1	once	TGCGCCAGCAGCTTGGGAGGCCAACCTGAAAAACTGTTTTTT	CASSLGGQPEKLFF
TRBJ1-6	.	TRBV7-9	.	TGTGCCAGCAGCTTAGGGCAAGCGGAGAATTCACCCCTCCACTTT	CASSLGQAENSPLHF
TRBJ1-3	.	TRBV27	.	TGTGCCAGCAGTCCCCGGTGGTTCTCTGGAAACACCATATATTTT	CASSPRWFSGNTIYF
TRBJ1-6	TRBD1	TRBV7-9	.	TGTGCCAGCAGCTTAGTGGAGGGGGCCTCACCCCTCCACTTT	CASSLVEGASPLHF
TRBJ1-1	.	TRBV18	.	TGTGCCAGCTCCTCGGACATGAACACTGAAGCTTTCTTT	CASSSDMNTEAFF
TRBJ2-1	TRBD2	TRBV7-3	.	TGTGCCAGCAGCCCGCAGGCGGGGGATTACAATGAGCAGTTCTTC	CASSPQAGDYNEQFF
TRBJ1-1	TRBD1	TRBV7-9	once	TGTGCCAGCAGCCTGACAGGGGTAATACGAACTGAAGCTTTCTTT	CASSLTGVIRTEAFF
TRBJ2-2	TRBD2	TRBV14	.	TGTGCCAGCAGCCAAGAGGGTGCGGGAGGGCCCCCCGGGGAGCTGTTTTTT	CASSQEGAGGPPGELFF
TRBJ2-2	.	TRBV15	.	TGTGCCACCAGCACAACTAGGAGAGACACCGGGGAGCTGTTTTTT	CATSTTRRDTGELFF
TRBJ2-5	TRBD1	TRBV19	.	TGTGCCAGTAGTATAGGACAGGGGGAAGAGACCCAGTACTTC	CASSIGQGEETQYF
TRBJ1-2	.	TRBV7-9	.	TGTGCCAGCAGCCCCCCCGACGGCCCGAGGGGCTACACCTTC	CASSPPDGPRGYTF
TRBJ2-1	TRBD1	TRBV19	.	TGTGCCAGTAGTGACAGGGGGCTCCGCCATGAGCAGTTCTTC	CASSDRGLRHEQFF
TRBJ1-1	.	TRBV29-1	.	TGCAGCGTTGGTCTGGCCGGGTTTTCGGCTGAAGCTTTCTTT	CSVGLAGFSAEAFF